A single TCR beta chain is shown here with its context. The data originate from a study of cytomegalovirus exposure and HLA in healthy donors. The repertoire was sequenced with immunoSEQ multiplex PCR; TCRdb's copy has only in-frame clones and lacks some. The sample shows 180,000 or so clones, about 83% of them seen only once. The V end was cut by 3 bases, the J end by 2 bases, with 11 bases between. Per the germline V gene, CDR1 is SQVTM and CDR2 is ANQGSEA. There are 14 residues in the CDR3. The receptor comes from a woman under 40 in good health and CMV-seronegative. Source material: PBMCs. The J gene is TRBJ2-1, the V gene TRBV29-1; D gene uncertain. This CDR3 reads CSVESASAYNEQFF. The CDR3 nucleotides read TGCAGCGTTGAGAGTGCCAGCGCCTACAATGAGCAGTTCTTC.